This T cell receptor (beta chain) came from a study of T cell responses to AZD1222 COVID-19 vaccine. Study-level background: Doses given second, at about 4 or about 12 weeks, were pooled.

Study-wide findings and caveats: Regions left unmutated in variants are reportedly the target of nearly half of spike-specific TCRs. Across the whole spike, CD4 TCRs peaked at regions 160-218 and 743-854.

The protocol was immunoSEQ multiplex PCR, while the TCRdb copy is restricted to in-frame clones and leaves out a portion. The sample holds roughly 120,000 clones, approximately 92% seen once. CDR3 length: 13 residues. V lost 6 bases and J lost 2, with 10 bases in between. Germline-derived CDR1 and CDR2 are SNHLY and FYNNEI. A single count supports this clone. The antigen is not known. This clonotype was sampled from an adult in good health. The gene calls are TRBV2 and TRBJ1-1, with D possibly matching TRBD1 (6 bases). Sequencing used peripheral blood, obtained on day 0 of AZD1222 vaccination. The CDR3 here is CASRLQGNTEAFF. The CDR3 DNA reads TGTGCCAGCAGGTTACAGGGAAACACTGAAGCTTTCTTT. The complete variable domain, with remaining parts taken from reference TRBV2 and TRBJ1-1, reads EPEVTQTPSHQVTQMGQEVILRCVPISNHLYFYWYRQILGQKVEFLVSFYNNEISEKSEIFDDQFSVERPDGSNFTLKIRSTKLEDSAMYFCASRLQGNTEAFFGQGTRLTVV.